Described below is a single T cell receptor beta chain sequence and its context. Its antigen remains unidentified. The CDR3 end lies 3 residues beyond the end of the read and is filled in from the germline J gene. This sample also contains other DNA sequences that code for the same CDR3. This CDR3 comprises 14 residues. Germline V gene data show CDR1 as MDHEN and CDR2 as SYDVKM. With 2 bases removed from V and 4 bases from J, the gap between germline ends came to 12 bases. The entry originates in a study of T cells in women clearing cervical HPV infection. Each participant carried one incident cervical HPV16 infection only. MY09/MY11 PCR detected cervical HPV DNA; dot-blot assigned genotypes. Method: immunoSEQ multiplex PCR; TCRdb's copy keeps in-frame clones and lacks some. This repertoire includes approximately 41,000 clones. Study observations and caveats: Richness plus V gene abundances separated cases from controls with AUC less than 0.9. CIN3+ cases had significantly higher TCR repertoire richness than controls, but evenness did not differ.

The genes are TRBV28 and TRBJ2-7; the D gene could be TRBD1 or TRBD2 (6 bases each). Sequencing was carried out using blood buffy coat. This clonotype was obtained from a woman aged 18 to 75 with a cervical HPV16 infection that either progressed to CIN3+ or cleared (not recorded which). The DNA read from the CDR3 is TGTGCCAGCAGTTTAGACCAGGGGAGGTACGAG. Protein: CASSLDQGRYE. The whole CDR3 protein reads CASSLDQGRYEQYF.